This note documents a single T cell receptor (beta chain) sequence. The CDR3 contains 13 residues. Germline CDR1 SGHAT, CDR2 FQNNGV. The V gene end was trimmed by 2 bases and the J gene end by 11 bases; junction bases not matched to a gene: 5. This sample was included in a study of blood T cell repertoires in COVID-19. Overall study: PBMCs, B-cell-depleted T cells, or T cells provided the cDNA or gDNA that made up the material.

Per the authors' pipeline: Estimation of nucleated cell counts relied on the amplification of reference gene primers. Only in-frame clones appear in the TCRdb table, and some are missing; sequencing was by immunoSEQ multiplex PCR. V and J calls and clone size follow that table, whereas D and trimming were derived from the DNA. The sample contains around 140,000 clones, almost 85% of which appear only once. Input material: peripheral blood. The gene calls are TRBV11-2 and TRBJ2-2; 7 bases are shared with TRBD2. This receptor was obtained from a man aged 55-75 years with acute or convalescent COVID-19. The CDR3 DNA sequence: TGTGCCAGCAGCTTATCTAGCGGTATCGAGCTGTTTTTT. As protein: CASSLSSGIELFF.